Each of the 17 T cell receptor beta chains below was sequenced from the same sample in a study of cytomegalovirus exposure and HLA in healthy donors. Assay used: immunoSEQ multiplex PCR; TCRdb lists only in-frame clones, some missing. The table shows more than 80,000 clones, with 88% occurring only once. Sequenced: PBMCs. These receptors were taken from a woman between 18 and 29 years old in good health and CMV-seropositive.

The sample holds one count of this clone. This chain joins TRBV7-9 and TRBJ1-2, with a tentative D call TRBD1 (5 bases). V gave up 5 bases and J gave up 0 bases, with 10 bases separating them. The CDR3 has 14 residues. Germline V gene data show CDR1 as SEHNR and CDR2 as FQNEAQ (reference sequence). The CDR3: CASSHLRANYGYTF. CDR3 sequence (DNA): TGTGCCAGCAGCCATCTCAGGGCTAACTATGGCTACACCTTC.

The chain has TRBV2 and TRBJ1-5; D is ambiguous. Germline lookup yields CDR1 SNHLY and CDR2 FYNNEI. V was clipped by 3 bases and J by 3 bases, with 9 bases between them. This CDR3 has 14 amino acids. The CDR3 region has the DNA TGTGCCAGCAGTGAGTGGGGAGCCAATCAGCCCCAGCATTTT. This codes for CASSEWGANQPQHF.

The chain carries TRBV18 and TRBJ1-2; no firm D call. The CDR3 runs to 15 residues. V dropped 2 bases and J dropped 0 bases, with 10 bases sitting between them. The germline V gene encodes CDR1 KGHSH and CDR2 LQKENI. The CDR3 reads CASSPLEEANYGYTF. CDR3 nucleotides: TGTGCCAGCTCACCATTGGAGGAAGCTAACTATGGCTACACCTTC.

V and J are TRBV11-3 and TRBJ1-1, with unresolved D. CDR3 length: 13 residues. The germline V gene has CDR1 SGHNT and CDR2 YENEEA. V was clipped by 1 base and J by 1 base, with 4 bases between them. Here the CDR3 reads CASSLGQNTEAFF. As DNA, the CDR3 is TGTGCCAGCAGCTTAGGGCAGAACACTGAAGCTTTCTTT. Looking up the rest from reference TRBV11-3 and TRBJ1-1 gives the full variable domain: EAGVVQSPRYKIIEKKQPVAFWCNPISGHNTLYWYLQNLGQGPELLIRYENEEAVDDSQLPKDRFSAERLKGVDSTLKIQPAELGDSAVYLCASSLGQNTEAFFGQGTRLTVV.

This sequence joins TRBV27 and TRBJ1-4; D gene uncertain. CDR1 and CDR2 (germline): MNHEY, SMNVEV (reference sequence). The CDR3 totals 12 residues. V shed 4 bases and J shed 7 bases, with 7 bases lying between them. CDR3 nucleotide sequence: TGTGCCAGCAGTTATGAGGGTGAAAAACTGTTTTTT. Protein: CASSYEGEKLFF.

The chain carries TRBV19 and TRBJ1-5; 9 bases are shared with TRBD1. The CDR3 is 15 amino acids. Germline assignment: CDR1 LNHDA and CDR2 SQIVND (reference sequence). Trimming removed 4 bases from V and 5 bases from J; junction bases left unmatched: 6. Here the CDR3 reads CASSRLDRGYQPQHF. For the CDR3, the DNA is TGTGCCAGTAGTAGACTGGACAGGGGCTATCAGCCCCAGCATTTT. The variable domain in full, completed from reference TRBV19 and TRBJ1-5, reads DGGITQSPKYLFRKEGQNVTLSCEQNLNHDAMYWYRQDPGQGLRLIYYSQIVNDFQKGDIAEGYSVSREKKESFPLTVTSAQKNPTAFYLCASSRLDRGYQPQHFGDGTRLSIL.

The J gene is TRBJ1-6, the V gene TRBV28; the D is unclear. The length of the CDR3 is 16 residues. V was shortened by 4 bases and J by 2 bases, with 12 bases between the two germline ends. Germline CDR1 is MDHEN and CDR2 is SYDVKM. The CDR3: CASSSRGAPYNSPLHF. CDR3 DNA: TGTGCCAGCAGTTCCCGGGGAGCGCCCTATAATTCACCCCTCCACTTT.

The V gene is TRBV28, the J gene TRBJ1-6; D perhaps matches TRBD1 (6 bases). V was pared by 7 bases and J by 10 bases, with 20 bases between. CDR1 and CDR2 (germline): MDHEN, SYDVKM. CDR3 length: 15 amino acids. Here the CDR3 DNA reads TGTGCCAGCACCCCTCGGGGGGGCTGGGGCTCACCCCTCCACTTT. Protein product: CASTPRGGWGSPLHF.

The V and J genes are TRBV6-6 and TRBJ1-2, with 7 nucleotides matching TRBD1. Losses at the gene ends were 6 bases for V and 4 bases for J; bases not matched to a gene: 5. The CDR3 spans 13 residues. Germline V lookup: CDR1 MNHNY, CDR2 SVGAGI (reference sequence). CDR3 DNA sequence: TGTGCCAGCAGCTTGGACAGGTCCTATGGCTACACCTTC. This sequence encodes CASSLDRSYGYTF.

There are a few counts of this clone. The CDR3 bases are TGCGCCAGCAGCGCGGGACCCAACTATGGCTACACCTTC. Amino acid sequence: CASSAGPNYGYTF. The chain is built from TRBV10-1 and TRBJ1-2; D possibly corresponds to TRBD1 (5 bases). The germline CDR1 and CDR2 sequences are WNHNN and SYGVQD (reference sequence). CDR3 length equals 13 residues. Deletions cut 6 bases from V and 2 bases from J, with 10 bases between.

The chain joins TRBV6-1 to TRBJ1-4; 11 bases fit TRBD1. Germline V gives CDR1 MNHNS, CDR2 SASEGT. With 4 bases clipped from V and 6 bases from J, the junction kept 1 base outside the gene matches. This CDR3 comprises 14 residues. CDR3 coding DNA: TGTGCCAGCAGTGTGGGACAGGGGGATGAAAAACTGTTTTTT. Translation gives CASSVGQGDEKLFF.

The CDR3 protein is CASSSSYGYTF. The CDR3 nucleotides read TGTGCCAGCAGTTCGAGCTATGGCTACACCTTC. The chain has TRBV6-6 and TRBJ1-2; unclear D gene. Germline CDR1 reads MNHNY; CDR2 reads SVGAGI (reference sequence). The CDR3 is 11 residues long. Trimming removed 4 bases from V and 4 bases from J, with 4 bases in between.

V gene TRBV19 combines with J gene TRBJ1-1; TRBD1 matches at 10 bases. Germline CDR1 LNHDA, CDR2 SQIVND (reference sequence). CDR3 length: 13 amino acids. Germline trimming cut 8 bases from V and 4 bases from J; bases unmatched to any gene: 4. The CDR3 DNA reads as TGTGCCAGTTGGACAGGGGGGGGCACTGAAGCTTTCTTT. This translates into CASWTGGGTEAFF. The full variable domain, completed using reference TRBV19 and TRBJ1-1, is DGGITQSPKYLFRKEGQNVTLSCEQNLNHDAMYWYRQDPGQGLRLIYYSQIVNDFQKGDIAEGYSVSREKKESFPLTVTSAQKNPTAFYLCASWTGGGTEAFFGQGTRLTVV.

The chain links TRBV15 to TRBJ2-3; 9 bases match TRBD1. The CDR3 consists of 15 residues. V lost 6 bases, J lost 1 base, and 5 bases stayed unmatched. The germline V gene has CDR1 LNHNV and CDR2 YYDKDF (reference sequence). CDR3 protein: CATSNDRGGTDTQYF. CDR3 sequence (DNA): TGTGCCACCAGTAACGACAGGGGGGGCACAGATACGCAGTATTTT.

The chain is built from TRBV10-1 and TRBJ2-2; a weak D match, TRBD1 (5 bases). The ends were cut back, 5 bases at V and 6 bases at J, with 13 bases in the middle. CDR3 length equals 14 residues. Germline lookup yields CDR1 WNHNN and CDR2 SYGVQD (reference sequence). The CDR3 sequence: CASSRDRLAGELFF. In nucleotides, the CDR3 is TGCGCCAGCAGTCGCGACAGATTGGCCGGGGAGCTGTTTTTT.

There are a few counts of this clone. J is TRBJ1-1 and V is TRBV7-2, with 8 bases identical to TRBD1. The germline CDR1 and CDR2 sequences are SGHTA and FQGNSA. CDR3 length: 13 residues. J gave up 4 bases and V 4 bases, and 2 bases lay outside the gene matches. The CDR3 here is CASSYTGGTEAFF. CDR3 coding DNA: TGTGCCAGCAGCTATACAGGGGGCACTGAAGCTTTCTTT.

This clone was seen just once. V usage is TRBV19 and J usage is TRBJ2-1; D gene uncertain. The length of the CDR3 is 15 residues. Germline assignment: CDR1 LNHDA and CDR2 SQIVND (reference sequence). Trimming left V 4 bases short and J 0 bases short, with 10 bases between. CDR3 loop: CASSNKDSSYNEQFF. The CDR3 DNA is TGTGCCAGTAGTAATAAAGATAGCTCCTACAATGAGCAGTTCTTC.